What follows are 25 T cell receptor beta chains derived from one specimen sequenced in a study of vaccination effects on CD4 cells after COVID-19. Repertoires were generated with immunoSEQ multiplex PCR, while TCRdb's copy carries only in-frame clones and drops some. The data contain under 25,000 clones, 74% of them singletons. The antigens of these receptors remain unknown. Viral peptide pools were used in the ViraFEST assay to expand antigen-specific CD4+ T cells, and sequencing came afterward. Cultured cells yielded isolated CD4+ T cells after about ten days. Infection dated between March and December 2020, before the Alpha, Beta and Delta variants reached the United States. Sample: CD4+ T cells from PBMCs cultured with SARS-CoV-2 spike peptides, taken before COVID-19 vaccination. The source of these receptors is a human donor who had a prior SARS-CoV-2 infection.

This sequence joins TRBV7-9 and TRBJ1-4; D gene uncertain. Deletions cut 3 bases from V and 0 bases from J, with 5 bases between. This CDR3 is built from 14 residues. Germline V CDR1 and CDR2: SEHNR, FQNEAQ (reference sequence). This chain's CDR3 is CASSLYSTNEKLFF. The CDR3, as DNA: TGTGCCAGCAGCTTGTATTCAACTAATGAAAAACTGTTTTTT. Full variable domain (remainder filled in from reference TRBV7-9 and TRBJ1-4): DTGVSQNPRHKITKRGQNVTFRCDPISEHNRLYWYRQTLGQGPEFLTYFQNEAQLEKSRLLSDRFSAERPKGSFSTLEIQRTEQGDSAMYLCASSLYSTNEKLFFGSGTQLSVL.

For the CDR3, the DNA is TGTGCCAGTAGCCAACAGTCTACTGCCTACGAGCAGTACTTC. The encoded protein is CASSQQSTAYEQYF. The J gene is TRBJ2-7, the V gene TRBV19; no firm D call. Germline V gene sequence: CDR1 LNHDA, CDR2 SQIVND (reference sequence). This CDR3 spans 14 amino acids. Trimming left V 6 bases short and J 2 bases short, with 14 bases between.

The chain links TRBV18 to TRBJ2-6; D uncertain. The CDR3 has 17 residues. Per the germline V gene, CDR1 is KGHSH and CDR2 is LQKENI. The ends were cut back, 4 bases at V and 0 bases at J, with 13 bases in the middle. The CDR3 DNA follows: TGTGCCAGCTCACAACAGACCCTAAACTCTGGGGCCAACGTCCTGACTTTC. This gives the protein CASSQQTLNSGANVLTF. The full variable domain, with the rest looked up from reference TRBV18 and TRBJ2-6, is NAGVMQNPRHLVRRRGQEARLRCSPMKGHSHVYWYRQLPEEGLKFMVYLQKENIIDESGMPKERFSAEFPKEGPSILRIQQVVRGDSAAYFCASSQQTLNSGANVLTFGAGSRLTVL.

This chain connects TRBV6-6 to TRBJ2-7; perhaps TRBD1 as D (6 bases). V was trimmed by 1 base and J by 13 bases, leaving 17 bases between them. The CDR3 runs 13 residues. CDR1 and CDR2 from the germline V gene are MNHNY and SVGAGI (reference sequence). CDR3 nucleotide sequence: TGTGCCAGCAGTTACTGCACAGGGTGTGGCGAATACTTC. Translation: CASSYCTGCGEYF.

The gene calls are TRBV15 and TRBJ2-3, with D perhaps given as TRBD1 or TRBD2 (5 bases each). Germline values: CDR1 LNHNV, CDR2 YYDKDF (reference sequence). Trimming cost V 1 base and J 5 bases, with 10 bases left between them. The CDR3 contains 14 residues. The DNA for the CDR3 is TGTGCCACCAGCAGAGCCCAGAGGGGAGATACGCAGTATTTT. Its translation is CATSRAQRGDTQYF.

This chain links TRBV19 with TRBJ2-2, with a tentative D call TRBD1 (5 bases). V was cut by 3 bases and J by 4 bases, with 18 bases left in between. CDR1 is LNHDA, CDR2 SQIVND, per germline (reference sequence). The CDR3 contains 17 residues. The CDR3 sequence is CASSIIGDSPGTGELFF. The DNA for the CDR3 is TGTGCCAGTAGTATTATTGGAGACAGTCCGGGCACCGGGGAGCTGTTTTTT.

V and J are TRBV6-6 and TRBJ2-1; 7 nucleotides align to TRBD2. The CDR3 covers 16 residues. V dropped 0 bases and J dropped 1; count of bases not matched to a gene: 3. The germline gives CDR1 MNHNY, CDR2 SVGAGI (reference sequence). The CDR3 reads CASSYSGRGSYNEQFF. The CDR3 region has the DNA TGTGCCAGCAGTTACTCAGGGAGGGGATCCTACAATGAGCAGTTCTTC.

This CDR3 reads CASSAGDSLYEQYF. CDR3 nucleotides: TGTGCCAGTAGTGCAGGCGACAGCCTCTACGAGCAGTACTTC. The V gene is TRBV19, the J gene TRBJ2-7; the D gene is possibly TRBD1 (5 bases). The germline V and J ends were trimmed by 5 bases and 3 bases, with 14 bases remaining between them. The CDR3 totals 14 residues. Germline V gene data show CDR1 as LNHDA and CDR2 as SQIVND (reference sequence).

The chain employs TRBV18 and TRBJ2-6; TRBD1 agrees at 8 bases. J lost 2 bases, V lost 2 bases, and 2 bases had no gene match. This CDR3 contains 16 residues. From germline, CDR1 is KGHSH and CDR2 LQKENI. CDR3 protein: CASSPSQGAGANVLTF. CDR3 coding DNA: TGTGCCAGCTCACCATCACAGGGGGCTGGGGCCAACGTCCTGACTTTC.

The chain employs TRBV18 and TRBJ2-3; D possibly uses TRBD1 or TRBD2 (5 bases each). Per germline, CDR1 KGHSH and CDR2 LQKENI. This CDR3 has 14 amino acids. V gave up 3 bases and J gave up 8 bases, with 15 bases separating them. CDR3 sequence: CASSPAREPSTQYF. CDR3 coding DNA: TGTGCCAGCTCACCGGCCAGGGAGCCGAGTACGCAGTATTTT.

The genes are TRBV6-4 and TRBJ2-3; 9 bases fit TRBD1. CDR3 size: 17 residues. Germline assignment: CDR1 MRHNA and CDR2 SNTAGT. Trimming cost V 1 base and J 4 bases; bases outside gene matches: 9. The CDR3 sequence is CASSDFRDRDNPDTQYF. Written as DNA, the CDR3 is TGTGCCAGCAGTGACTTTCGGGACAGGGATAATCCAGATACGCAGTATTTT.

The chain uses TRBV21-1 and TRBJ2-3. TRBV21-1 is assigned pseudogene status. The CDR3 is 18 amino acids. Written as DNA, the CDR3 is TGTGCCAGCAGCAACCACTCTAGACTAGAGGGGGGCACAGATACGCAGTATTTT. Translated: CASSNHSRLEGGTDTQYF.

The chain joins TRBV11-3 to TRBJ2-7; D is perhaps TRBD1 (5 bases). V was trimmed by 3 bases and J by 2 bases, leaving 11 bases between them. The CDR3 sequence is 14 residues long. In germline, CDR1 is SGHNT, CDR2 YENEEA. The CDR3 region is CASSLGQGTYEQYF. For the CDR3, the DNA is TGTGCCAGCAGCTTGGGGCAGGGAACCTACGAGCAGTACTTC.

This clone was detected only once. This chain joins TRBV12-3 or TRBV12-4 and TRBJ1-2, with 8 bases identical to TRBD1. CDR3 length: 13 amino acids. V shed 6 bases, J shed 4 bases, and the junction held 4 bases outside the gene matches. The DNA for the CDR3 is TGTGCCAGCAGAAATACAGGGGGCTATGGCTACACCTTC. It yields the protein CASRNTGGYGYTF.

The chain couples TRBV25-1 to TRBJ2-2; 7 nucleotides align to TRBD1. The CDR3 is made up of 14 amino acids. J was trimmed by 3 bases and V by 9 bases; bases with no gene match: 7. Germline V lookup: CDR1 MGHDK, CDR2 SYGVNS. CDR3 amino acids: CASSTGSDTGELFF. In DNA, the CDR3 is TGTGCCAGTTCGACAGGGTCCGACACCGGGGAGCTGTTTTTT.

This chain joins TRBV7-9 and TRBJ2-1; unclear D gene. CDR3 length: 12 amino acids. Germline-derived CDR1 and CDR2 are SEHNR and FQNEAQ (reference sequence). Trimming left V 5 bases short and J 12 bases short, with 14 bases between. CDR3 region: CASSELARSQFF. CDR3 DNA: TGTGCCAGCAGCGAACTCGCTAGGTCGCAGTTCTTC.

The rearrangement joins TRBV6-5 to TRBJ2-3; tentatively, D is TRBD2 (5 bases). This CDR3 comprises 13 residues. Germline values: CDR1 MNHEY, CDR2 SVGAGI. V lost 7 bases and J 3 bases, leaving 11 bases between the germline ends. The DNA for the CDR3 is TGTGCCAGCAAGGAGGCCACGACAGATACGCAGTATTTT. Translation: CASKEATTDTQYF.

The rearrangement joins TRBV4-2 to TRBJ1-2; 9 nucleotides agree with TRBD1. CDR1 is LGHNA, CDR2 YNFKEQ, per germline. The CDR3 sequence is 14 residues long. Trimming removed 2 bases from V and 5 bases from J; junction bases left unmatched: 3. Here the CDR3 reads CASSQSGTGYGYTF. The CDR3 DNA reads TGTGCCAGCAGCCAATCCGGGACAGGGTATGGCTACACCTTC.

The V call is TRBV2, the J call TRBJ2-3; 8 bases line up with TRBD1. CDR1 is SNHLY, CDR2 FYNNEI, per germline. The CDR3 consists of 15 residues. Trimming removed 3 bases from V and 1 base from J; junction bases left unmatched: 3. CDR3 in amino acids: CASSDLTGGTDTQYF. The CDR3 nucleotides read TGTGCCAGCAGTGATTTGACAGGGGGCACAGATACGCAGTATTTT.

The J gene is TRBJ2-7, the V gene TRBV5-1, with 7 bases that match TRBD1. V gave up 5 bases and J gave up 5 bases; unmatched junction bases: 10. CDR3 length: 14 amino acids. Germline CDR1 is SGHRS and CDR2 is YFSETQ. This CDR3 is CASRPTGFWDEQYF. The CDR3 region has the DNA TGCGCCAGCAGACCGACAGGGTTTTGGGACGAGCAGTACTTC.

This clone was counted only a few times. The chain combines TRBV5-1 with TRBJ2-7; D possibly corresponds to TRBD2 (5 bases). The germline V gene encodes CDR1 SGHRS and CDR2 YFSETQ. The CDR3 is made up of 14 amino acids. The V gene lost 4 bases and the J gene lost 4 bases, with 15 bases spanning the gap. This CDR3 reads CASSAGPWAYEQYF. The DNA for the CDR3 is TGCGCCAGCAGCGCGGGCCCCTGGGCATACGAGCAGTACTTC.

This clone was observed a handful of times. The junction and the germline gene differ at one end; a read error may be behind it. CDR3: CASSPGLAGGQGTQYF. The CDR3, as DNA: TGCGCCAGCAGCCCGGGACTAGCGGGAGGCCAAGGGACCCAGTACTTC. V gene TRBV4-3 combines with J gene TRBJ2-5; 15 bases are shared with TRBD2. Germline-derived CDR1 and CDR2 are LGHNA and YSLEER. There are 16 residues in the CDR3.

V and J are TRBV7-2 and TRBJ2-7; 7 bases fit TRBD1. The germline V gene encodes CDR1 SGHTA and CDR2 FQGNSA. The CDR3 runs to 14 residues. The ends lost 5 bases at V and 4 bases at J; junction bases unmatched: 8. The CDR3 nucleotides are TGTGCCAGCAGCGCCACAGGGGCCGCGTACGAGCAGTACTTC. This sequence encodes CASSATGAAYEQYF.

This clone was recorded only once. The CDR3 loop reads CASSEGSGGFYEQYF. The CDR3 DNA reads TGTGCCAGCAGTGAAGGGTCAGGGGGGTTCTACGAGCAGTACTTC. V and J are TRBV6-1 and TRBJ2-7; D is possibly TRBD1 (7 bases). CDR1 and CDR2 from the germline V gene are MNHNS and SASEGT. This CDR3 has 15 residues. Trimming stripped 1 base from V and 3 bases from J, with 13 bases between.

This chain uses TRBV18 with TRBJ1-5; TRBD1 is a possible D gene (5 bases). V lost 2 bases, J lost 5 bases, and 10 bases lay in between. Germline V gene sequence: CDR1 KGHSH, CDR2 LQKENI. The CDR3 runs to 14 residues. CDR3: CASSPNSGYQPQHF. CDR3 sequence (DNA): TGTGCCAGCTCACCAAATTCAGGGTATCAGCCCCAGCATTTT.